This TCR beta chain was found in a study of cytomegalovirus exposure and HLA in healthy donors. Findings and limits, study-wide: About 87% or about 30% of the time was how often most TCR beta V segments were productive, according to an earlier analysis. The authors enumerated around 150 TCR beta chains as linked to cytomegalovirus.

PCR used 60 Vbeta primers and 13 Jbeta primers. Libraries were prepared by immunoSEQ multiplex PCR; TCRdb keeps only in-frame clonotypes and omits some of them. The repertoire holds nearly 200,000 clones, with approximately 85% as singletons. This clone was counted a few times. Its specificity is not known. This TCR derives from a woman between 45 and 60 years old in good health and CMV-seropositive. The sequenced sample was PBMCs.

CDR3 sequence: CASSLDPGYPGLAEQETQYF. The CDR3 DNA sequence: TGCGCCAGCAGCTTGGATCCGGGTTACCCGGGACTAGCGGAACAAGAGACCCAGTACTTC. The chain has TRBV5-1 and TRBJ2-5; 11 bases are shared with TRBD2. This CDR3 is built from 20 residues. V lost 0 bases and J lost 2; bases outside the gene matches: 15. The germline gives CDR1 SGHRS, CDR2 YFSETQ.